The rows below give T cell receptor beta chains drawn from one sample of a study of T cells after posttransplantation cyclophosphamide. TCRdb's copy holds only in-frame clones and misses some; the assay was immunoSEQ multiplex PCR. The table includes more than 60,000 clones, 93% detected once. The source material was PBMCs. The receptors were gathered from a young woman in good health and a related stem cell transplant donor. Both conserved end residues are part of each CDR3. D genes are given only for firm matches. Only some rows state a clone size, as once, few, many or a class for expanded clones.

D | size | J | V | CDR3 | DNA
. | . | TRBJ1-2 | TRBV4-2 | CASSHPDPGGRGYTF | TGTGCCAGCAGCCACCCGGACCCGGGAGGTCGTGGCTACACCTTC
TRBD1 | . | TRBJ2-1 | TRBV19 | CATTDRGRDEQFF | TGTGCCACAACCGACAGGGGGAGGGATGAGCAGTTCTTC
. | . | TRBJ1-3 | TRBV6-1 | CASSGDLRGGNTIYF | TGTGCCAGCAGTGGGGACCTTCGCGGGGGAAACACCATATATTTT
. | . | TRBJ2-5 | TRBV4-1 | CASSRGPQETQYF | TGCGCCAGCAGCCGAGGACCTCAAGAGACCCAGTACTTC
. | . | TRBJ2-5 | TRBV5-1 | CASSFQETQYF | TGCGCCAGCAGCTTCCAAGAGACCCAGTACTTC
. | . | TRBJ1-4 | TRBV5-5 | CASRLASGGLGEKLFF | TGTGCCAGCAGGCTCGCGTCGGGGGGGCTGGGTGAAAAACTGTTTTTT
TRBD1 | . | TRBJ1-5 | TRBV5-6 | CASSLLQGLSNQPQHF | TGTGCCAGCAGCTTGTTACAGGGGCTTAGCAATCAGCCCCAGCATTTT
. | . | TRBJ2-5 | TRBV11-2 | CASSFETVSETQYF | TGTGCCAGCAGCTTCGAGACAGTTTCAGAGACCCAGTACTTC
. | . | TRBJ1-3 | TRBV30 | CAWSVRMTGQGNTIYF | TGTGCCTGGAGTGTTCGAATGACGGGTCAGGGAAACACCATATATTTT
. | . | TRBJ2-7 | TRBV28 | CASSPRGGILTYEQYF | TGTGCCAGCAGCCCACGGGGCGGTATACTAACCTACGAGCAGTACTTC
. | . | TRBJ1-5 | TRBV6-6 | CASRDAGDQPQHF | TGTGCCAGCAGGGACGCGGGGGATCAGCCCCAGCATTTT
TRBD1 | . | TRBJ1-1 | TRBV28 | CASSLGRTGGRRKDYTEAFF | TGTGCCAGCAGTTTAGGTCGGACAGGGGGTCGGAGAAAGGATTACACTGAAGCTTTCTTT
. | few | TRBJ1-6 | TRBV10-2 | CASGDGMGASPLHF | TGCGCCAGCGGGGACGGAATGGGGGCTTCACCCCTCCACTTT
TRBD1 | . | TRBJ1-1 | TRBV6-1 | CASSTGQGHTEAFF | TGTGCCAGCAGTACGGGACAGGGGCACACTGAAGCTTTCTTT
. | . | TRBJ2-7 | TRBV19 | CASSIAQGPHEQYF | TGTGCCAGTAGTATTGCGCAGGGGCCGCACGAGCAGTACTTC
. | . | TRBJ1-6 | TRBV15 | CATNRDYNSPLHF | TGTGCCACCAACAGGGATTATAATTCACCCCTCCACTTT
. | . | TRBJ2-2 | TRBV7-7 | CASSLGGVAGELFF | TGTGCCAGCAGCTTAGGAGGAGTGGCCGGGGAGCTGTTTTTT
TRBD1 | . | TRBJ2-7 | TRBV7-8 | CASSPRQGVAYEQYF | TGTGCCAGCAGCCCTAGACAGGGGGTTGCCTACGAGCAGTACTTC
. | . | TRBJ2-3 | TRBV5-4 | CAGSGRASTDTQYF | TGTGCCGGCAGCGGCAGGGCTAGCACAGATACGCAGTATTTT
. | . | TRBJ1-4 | TRBV2 | CASSARGGNEKLFF | TGTGCCAGCAGTGCTCGGGGGGGTAATGAAAAACTGTTTTTT
. | . | TRBJ2-5 | TRBV5-1 | CASSRGTGETQYF | TGCGCCAGCAGTAGGGGGACCGGGGAGACCCAGTACTTC
. | . | TRBJ2-3 | TRBV29-1 | CSAGKTSTDTQYF | TGCAGCGCAGGAAAAACTAGCACAGATACGCAGTATTTT
. | . | TRBJ2-3 | TRBV5-1 | CASSLYTGGDTQYF | TGCGCCAGCAGCTTGTATACGGGTGGGGATACGCAGTATTTT
. | . | TRBJ1-4 | TRBV6-5 | CASSPLGRWNEKLFF | TGTGCCAGCAGTCCCCTTGGAAGGTGGAATGAAAAACTGTTTTTT
TRBD1 | . | TRBJ1-4 | TRBV18 | CASSPPLMTGRNEKLFF | TGTGCCAGCTCACCACCACTTATGACAGGGCGTAATGAAAAACTGTTTTTT
. | . | TRBJ2-1 | TRBV7-2 | CASSITGNLYNEQFF | TGTGCCAGCAGCATTACAGGGAACCTCTACAATGAGCAGTTCTTC
. | few | TRBJ2-1 | TRBV5-1 | CASSPVPGPHNEQFF | TGCGCCAGCAGCCCCGTCCCGGGACCTCACAATGAGCAGTTCTTC
. | . | TRBJ2-5 | TRBV19 | CASSIGTEWGVTQYF | TGTGCCAGTAGTATAGGGACAGAGTGGGGGGTGACCCAGTACTTC
. | few | TRBJ2-3 | TRBV27 | CATSGGLVGTDTQYF | TGTGCCACTTCAGGGGGGCTAGTAGGCACAGATACGCAGTATTTT
. | . | TRBJ2-5 | TRBV6-1 | CASRLPGAQETQYF | TGTGCCAGCAGATTACCGGGGGCCCAAGAGACCCAGTACTTC
. | once | TRBJ2-3 | TRBV19 | CASSPPGPETDTQYF | TGTGCCAGTAGTCCCCCGGGCCCAGAGACAGATACGCAGTATTTT
TRBD2 | . | TRBJ2-6 | TRBV19 | CASSIDFASGRLDSGANVLTF | TGTGCCAGTAGTATAGATTTCGCTAGCGGGAGACTAGACTCTGGGGCCAACGTCCTGACTTTC
. | . | TRBJ1-2 | TRBV7-5 | CARSLGGHYFYGYTF | TGTGCCAGAAGCTTAGGAGGCCATTACTTCTATGGCTACACCTTC
TRBD1 | . | TRBJ1-1 | TRBV2 | CASSGTGFNTEAFF | TGTGCCAGCAGTGGGACAGGGTTCAACACTGAAGCTTTCTTT
. | . | TRBJ1-6 | TRBV5-4 | CASSLGGGGNSPLHF | TGTGCCAGCAGCTTAGGTGGGGGCGGTAATTCACCCCTCCACTTT
TRBD1 | . | TRBJ2-1 | TRBV4-3 | CASSLIGTGYNEQFF | TGCGCCAGCAGCCTTATCGGGACAGGGTACAATGAGCAGTTCTTC
. | once | TRBJ1-5 | TRBV19 | CASSIIEGIWPQHF | TGTGCCAGTAGTATTATCGAGGGCATCTGGCCCCAGCATTTT
. | . | TRBJ2-7 | TRBV10-3 | CAISDRGYEQYF | TGTGCCATCAGTGATCGGGGCTACGAGCAGTACTTC
. | . | TRBJ2-7 | TRBV19 | CASSIQEGYEQYF | TGTGCCAGTAGTATCCAGGAGGGCTACGAGCAGTACTTC
TRBD1 | . | TRBJ1-1 | TRBV14 | CASSPIQGARTEAFF | TGTGCCAGCAGCCCGATACAGGGGGCAAGGACTGAAGCTTTCTTT
. | . | TRBJ1-2 | TRBV4-1 | CASSQDLGRPYYGYTF | TGCGCCAGCAGCCAAGATCTTGGCAGGCCCTACTATGGCTACACCTTC
. | . | TRBJ1-2 | TRBV2 | CASNHDPPYGYTF | TGTGCCAGCAATCACGACCCGCCCTATGGCTACACCTTC
. | . | TRBJ2-2 | TRBV11-1 | CASSEWADFYTGELFF | TGTGCCAGCAGCGAGTGGGCAGACTTCTACACCGGGGAGCTGTTTTTT
. | . | TRBJ2-3 | TRBV10-1 | CASSDRLGTYTDTQYF | TGCGCCAGCAGCGATCGCCTGGGGACGTACACAGATACGCAGTATTTT